A single sample is the source of the 29 T cell receptor beta chains below, sequenced in a study of T cell repertoires in cytomegalovirus infection. Using its own MiXCR run on the reads, TCRdb lists one record per CDR3 protein. The table shows about 530,000 distinct CDR3 sequences, with about a quarter occurring only once. The sample was PBMCs. These receptors originate from a human donor in good health (CMV status not recorded). Some clones in this sample may be carry-over from other donors' samples.

The chain combines TRBV28 with TRBJ1-5; 9 bases are a match to TRBD1. V was pared by 6 bases and J by 6 bases, with 12 bases of the junction left unmatched. The CDR3 length is 16 residues. The V gene's germline CDR1 is MDHEN and CDR2 SYDVKM. The CDR3 region has the DNA TGTGCCAGCAGGGTTCCGGGACAGGGAGCCCCTCAGCCCCAGCATTTT. Amino acids: CASRVPGQGAPQPQHF.

The table lists this clonotype with many counts. The chain joins TRBV7-6 to TRBJ2-3, with D possibly called TRBD1 or TRBD2 (5 bases each). The CDR3 spans 17 residues. Between the trimmed V and J ends, which lost 3 bases and 2 bases, there was a span of 18 bases. Germline V CDR1 and CDR2: SGHVS, FNYEAQ. Written as DNA, the CDR3 is TGTGCCAGCAGCTTTCCCAAAGACGGGACCTTCACAGATACGCAGTATTTT. Protein product: CASSFPKDGTFTDTQYF.

This clonotype has more than one count but fewer than ten. The chain carries TRBV11-2 and TRBJ2-3; no clear D. The germline V gene encodes CDR1 SGHAT and CDR2 FQNNGV. V shed 5 bases and J shed 1 base, with 13 bases lying between them. This CDR3 comprises 15 residues. The CDR3 protein is CASSATVRRTDTQYF. CDR3 DNA sequence: TGTGCCAGCAGCGCTACAGTGAGGCGCACAGATACGCAGTATTTT.

This clonotype was counted between two and nine times. The chain uses TRBV6-1 and TRBJ1-1; D unclear. The V gene's germline CDR1 is MNHNS and CDR2 SASEGT. CDR3 length: 13 residues. V was pared by 5 bases and J by 1 base, with 8 bases between. This chain's CDR3 is CASSSAGNTEAFF. The CDR3 nucleotides read TGTGCCAGCAGTTCCGCAGGGAACACTGAAGCTTTCTTT.

The chain uses TRBV28 and TRBJ2-1, with 8 bases matching TRBD2. Germline-derived CDR1 and CDR2 are MDHEN and SYDVKM. The V gene end was trimmed by 5 bases and the J gene end by 4 bases; junction bases not matched to a gene: 4. The CDR3 spans 14 residues. The CDR3 is CASSSGSVYNEQFF. Here the CDR3 DNA reads TGTGCCAGCAGTAGCGGGAGCGTTTACAATGAGCAGTTCTTC.

This clonotype has at least ten counts. The chain employs TRBV12-3 or TRBV12-4 and TRBJ2-1, with 8 bases matching TRBD1. Trimming cost V 1 base and J 3 bases; bases outside gene matches: 5. The CDR3 is 16 residues long. For the CDR3, the DNA is TGTGCCAGCAGTTTAGGTCCGGGACAGGTCTACAATGAGCAGTTCTTC. Residues: CASSLGPGQVYNEQFF.

This clonotype has just a few counts. J is TRBJ2-7 and V is TRBV20-1; D gene uncertain. The germline V and J ends were trimmed by 0 bases and 6 bases, with 15 bases remaining between them. The germline CDR1 and CDR2 sequences are DFQATT and SNEGSKA (reference sequence). The CDR3 has 14 residues. The CDR3 loop is CSARDETSLSEQYF. The CDR3 nucleotides are TGCAGTGCTAGAGATGAGACTTCTCTCTCCGAGCAGTACTTC.

This clonotype was recorded a few times. The chain links TRBV11-2 to TRBJ2-7, with D maybe TRBD1 (6 bases). Trimming shortened V by 9 bases and J by 3 bases, and 9 bases separated the two germline ends. The CDR3 contains 11 residues. Looked up from germline, CDR1 is SGHAT and CDR2 is FQNNGV. Here the CDR3 DNA reads TGTGCCAGGGACAGCCACTACGAGCAGTACGTC. Amino acid sequence: CARDSHYEQYV.

This chain joins TRBV20-1 and TRBJ2-3, with 9 bases fitting TRBD2. Germline V lookup: CDR1 DFQATT, CDR2 SNEGSKA (reference sequence). The CDR3 totals 15 residues. CDR3 amino acids: CRTAGGGPLTDTQYF. The CDR3 nucleotides are TGCAGGACCGCGGGAGGGGGACCCCTCACAGATACGCAGTATTTT.

The rearrangement links TRBV20-1 to TRBJ2-7, with D uncertain. Germline-derived CDR1 and CDR2 are DFQATT and SNEGSKA (reference sequence). This CDR3 region has 13 residues. With 6 bases removed from V and 0 bases from J, the gap between germline ends came to 12 bases. DNA of the CDR3: TGCAGTGCCTCATCGGCGGTCTCCTACGAGCAGTACTTC. It codes for CSASSAVSYEQYF.

This clonotype was seen only a few times. This chain links TRBV7-9 with TRBJ1-1, with a tentative D call TRBD1 (5 bases). V dropped 5 bases and J dropped 0 bases, with 10 bases sitting between them. The CDR3 is made up of 14 amino acids. Looked up from germline, CDR1 is SEHNR and CDR2 is FQNEAQ (reference sequence). The CDR3 nucleotides are TGTGCCAGCAGCCCCCGACAGTTGAACACTGAAGCTTTCTTT. Encoded protein: CASSPRQLNTEAFF.

This chain links TRBV14 with TRBJ1-2; D gene unclear. Per germline, CDR1 SGHDN and CDR2 FVKESK. V lost 4 bases and J lost 13, with 22 bases in between. The CDR3 is 14 amino acids. The CDR3 is CASSPTTFRPHSTF. The CDR3 DNA reads as TGTGCCAGCAGCCCCACCACTTTCAGGCCCCATAGCACCTTC.

The sample holds many counts of this clonotype. This chain connects TRBV7-9 to TRBJ2-1, with 11 bases matching TRBD1. Germline V gene data show CDR1 as SEHNR and CDR2 as FQNEAQ (reference sequence). Losses at the gene ends were 8 bases for V and 8 bases for J; bases not matched to a gene: 11. This CDR3 is 15 amino acids long. CDR3 residues: CASGPDRGRSDEQFF. The CDR3 DNA reads as TGTGCCAGCGGCCCGGACAGGGGGCGAAGTGATGAGCAGTTCTTC.

The rearrangement joins TRBV7-9 to TRBJ2-7; D unclear. This CDR3 region has 15 residues. V gave up 1 base and J gave up 3 bases, with 13 bases separating them. Germline V gene sequence: CDR1 SEHNR, CDR2 FQNEAQ (reference sequence). CDR3 protein: CASSLGSAELYEQYV. As DNA, the CDR3 is TGTGCCAGCAGCTTAGGATCTGCGGAGCTCTACGAGCAGTACGTC.

A single count supports this clonotype. V usage is TRBV3-1 and J usage is TRBJ1-1, with a tentative D call TRBD1 (5 bases). The germline V gene has CDR1 LGHDT and CDR2 YNNKEL (reference sequence). The CDR3 sequence is 12 residues long. The V end was cut by 1 base, the J end by 11 bases, with 11 bases between. CDR3 protein: CASSQGDRGAFF. The CDR3 nucleotides are TGTGCCAGCAGCCAAGGAGACAGAGGGGCTTTCTTT.

This clonotype was seen many times. The V and J genes are TRBV7-2 and TRBJ2-5; the D gene is possibly TRBD2 (6 bases). Germline V gene sequence: CDR1 SGHTA, CDR2 FQGNSA. The CDR3 has 15 amino acids. Trimming pared 5 bases from V and 2 bases from J, leaving 15 bases between. The CDR3 sequence is CASSQTRWGQETQYF. The CDR3 region has the DNA TGTGCCAGCAGCCAGACTAGGTGGGGGCAAGAGACCCAGTACTTC.

This clonotype was seen a handful of times. This chain uses TRBV28 with TRBJ2-7; no clear D gene. V lost 3 bases, J lost 1 base, and 16 bases lay in between. Per the germline V gene, CDR1 is MDHEN and CDR2 is SYDVKM. The CDR3 runs 16 residues. The CDR3 spells CASSFHPQFPSYEQYF. Written as DNA, the CDR3 is TGTGCCAGCAGTTTCCACCCACAGTTCCCTTCCTACGAGCAGTACTTC.

The CDR3 reads CASSATHWTSSYNEQFF. The CDR3 nucleotides are TGTGCCAGTAGTGCAACCCACTGGACCAGCTCCTACAATGAGCAGTTCTTC. The V gene is TRBV19, the J gene TRBJ2-1, with D uncertain. Germline V gives CDR1 LNHDA, CDR2 SQIVND (reference sequence). The CDR3 spans 17 residues. Trimming pared 5 bases from V and 0 bases from J, leaving 17 bases between.

The V call is TRBV6-5, the J call TRBJ2-1; 9 bases fit TRBD2. The CDR3 covers 15 residues. The ends lost 6 bases at V and 5 bases at J; junction bases unmatched: 8. CDR1 and CDR2 from the germline V gene are MNHEY and SVGAGI. The CDR3 reads CASRGVASGDNEQFF. CDR3 DNA: TGTGCCAGCAGGGGGGTGGCTAGCGGGGACAATGAGCAGTTCTTC.

The J gene is TRBJ2-1, the V gene TRBV6-2 or TRBV6-3; D possibly corresponds to TRBD2 (6 bases). CDR3 length: 14 residues. Trimming stripped 5 bases from V and 3 bases from J, with 11 bases between. From germline, CDR1 is MNHEY and CDR2 SVGEGT. The CDR3 DNA reads as TGTGCCAGCAGTACCCGACTAGACTACAATGAGCAGTTCTTC. Amino acid sequence: CASSTRLDYNEQFF.

In its sample, this clonotype was seen a few times. V usage is TRBV24-1 and J usage is TRBJ2-2; D uncertain. The CDR3 loop spans 16 amino acids. Trimming pared 3 bases from V and 0 bases from J, leaving 10 bases between. Germline CDR1 KGHDR, CDR2 SFDVKD. CDR3 in amino acids: CATSDPRVANTGELFF. The CDR3 DNA follows: TGTGCCACCAGTGATCCTAGGGTCGCGAACACCGGGGAGCTGTTTTTT.

V is TRBV7-1 and J is TRBJ2-7; D unresolved. TRBV7-1 is an open reading frame, and its role is uncertain. This CDR3 spans 12 amino acids. The ends were cut back, 6 bases at V and 6 bases at J, with 12 bases in the middle. This chain's CDR3 is CASSKQEPEQYF. The CDR3 bases are TGTGCCAGCAGTAAGCAGGAACCCGAGCAGTACTTC.

This clonotype was recorded at least ten times. The rearrangement uses TRBV7-8 and TRBJ2-1; D may be TRBD2 (6 bases). Germline values: CDR1 SGHVS, CDR2 FQNEAQ. The CDR3 contains 14 residues. With 5 bases removed from V and 4 bases from J, the gap between germline ends came to 12 bases. The DNA of the CDR3 is TGTGCCAGCAGCCCCCGGGACTTTTACAATGAGCAGTTCTTC. Translating it yields CASSPRDFYNEQFF.

The V gene is TRBV5-4, the J gene TRBJ2-2; TRBD2 is a possible D gene (5 bases). CDR3 size: 16 residues. Germline V gene lookup returns CDR1 SGHNT and CDR2 YYREEE (reference sequence). The ends were cut back, 0 bases at V and 7 bases at J, with 16 bases in the middle. The CDR3 bases are TGTGCCAGCAGCTTGGGTGACGGCCTAGCTCTCGGGGAGCTGTTTTTT. Its translation is CASSLGDGLALGELFF.

The chain links TRBV20-1 to TRBJ1-6; possibly TRBD1 for D (5 bases). The germline V gene encodes CDR1 DFQATT and CDR2 SNEGSKA (reference sequence). V lost 3 bases and J 7 bases, leaving 13 bases between the germline ends. This CDR3 comprises 14 residues. CDR3 nucleotide sequence: TGCAGTGCTAGGGTCGGGGCGGACAATTCACCCCTCCACTTT. Its protein is CSARVGADNSPLHF.

The chain links TRBV19 to TRBJ1-2; a possible D gene is TRBD1 (5 bases). With 5 bases removed from V and 4 bases from J, the gap between germline ends came to 14 bases. Germline V gene sequence: CDR1 LNHDA, CDR2 SQIVND (reference sequence). The CDR3 loop spans 14 amino acids. The CDR3 spells CASSRQGFVYGYTF. The CDR3 DNA reads TGTGCCAGTAGTCGTCAGGGCTTTGTCTATGGCTACACCTTC.

CDR3 coding DNA: TGTGCCAGCAGCCCAGGAGGGGTCTCACCCCTCCACTTT. Translated: CASSPGGVSPLHF. This sequence joins TRBV9 and TRBJ1-6; possible D gene TRBD1, 5 bases. There are 13 residues in the CDR3. Per germline, CDR1 SGDLS and CDR2 YYNGEE. Trimming left V 4 bases short and J 10 bases short, with 12 bases between.

V is TRBV7-2 and J is TRBJ1-2, with D unresolved. Trimming removed 5 bases at V and 8 bases at J, with 12 bases between. The CDR3 has 12 amino acids. CDR1 is SGHTA, CDR2 FQGNSA, per germline. The CDR3 loop is CASSPVGYGYTF. CDR3 DNA: TGTGCCAGCAGCCCGGTGGGGTACGGCTACACCTTC.

This clonotype came up many times. The genes are TRBV4-3 and TRBJ2-1, with D unclear. In germline, CDR1 is LGHNA, CDR2 YSLEER. This CDR3 is built from 15 residues. V lost 0 bases, J lost 4 bases, and 10 bases lay in between. CDR3 residues: CASSQDYRQYNEQFF. CDR3 nucleotides: TGCGCCAGCAGCCAAGATTACCGGCAGTACAATGAGCAGTTCTTC.